What follows is one T cell receptor beta chain and its context. What it binds is unknown. This sample is part of a study of shared clonotypes between healthy human individuals. Regarding the study as a whole: A limitation of the genetic and exposure-history diversity represented arose from few donors. Clonotype sharing among donors was thought likely to change with sequencing depth. Generally, naive subsets (rather than memory subsets) showed larger estimated richness.

It was into CD45RA+ naive and CD45RA-negative memory subsets that the CD4+ cells were split. The CDR3 spans 14 residues. With V trimmed by 6 bases and J by 2 bases, 4 bases remained unmatched. Per germline, CDR1 SEHNR and CDR2 FQNEAQ (reference sequence). Clones were read by immunoSEQ multiplex PCR, and TCRdb kept only the in-frame ones, dropping some. The sample records 2,500,000 or so clones, around 90% being singletons. Sequenced input: naive CD4+ T cells from PBMCs. This sample's subset: CD45RA+ positively selected. This clonotype originated in a man aged 18 to 29 in good health. Some clones in this sample may be carry-over from other donors' samples. The chain couples TRBV7-9 to TRBJ2-5; 9 nucleotides align to TRBD1. This chain's CDR3 is CASRAGTGQETQYF. Here the CDR3 DNA reads TGTGCCAGCAGAGCCGGGACAGGGCAAGAGACCCAGTACTTC.